The 20 T cell receptor beta chains below come from one sample, sequenced in a study of regulatory T cells in long-lasting Graves disease. Through Arm-PCR of CDR3 regions and iRepertoire HTBI primers, TCR beta libraries were built. Using its own MiXCR run on the multiplex PCR reads, TCRdb lists one record per CDR3 protein. The sample lists some 370,000 distinct CDR3 sequences; around 20% were seen once. As for time point: persistent/refractory GD, antithyroid drugs over 5 years with positive TRAb. Preparation of the TCR library used RNA extracted from PBMCs. The source was peripheral blood mononuclear cells (PBMCs), collected when the disease was refractory, from a patient treated with antithyroid drugs. The receptors originated from a female donor with Graves disease.

This chain uses TRBV7-9 with TRBJ2-6; D ambiguous. This CDR3 region has 17 residues. V lost 2 bases and J 0 bases, leaving 11 bases between the germline ends. The germline CDR1 and CDR2 sequences are SEHNR and FQNEAQ (reference sequence). The DNA of the CDR3 is TGTGCCAGCAGCTTACCTTCTGGTGGCTCTGGGGCCAACGTCCTGACTTTC. Its protein product is CASSLPSGGSGANVLTF. Variable domain in full (rest from reference TRBV7-9 and TRBJ2-6): DTGVSQNPRHKITKRGQNVTFRCDPISEHNRLYWYRQTLGQGPEFLTYFQNEAQLEKSRLLSDRFSAERPKGSFSTLEIQRTEQGDSAMYLCASSLPSGGSGANVLTFGAGSRLTVL.

About this clonotype itself: A much larger clone lies a single base off, so this may be a read error. The V gene is TRBV12-3 or TRBV12-4, the J gene TRBJ1-1; TRBD1 aligns across 7 bases. V gave up 5 bases and J gave up 3 bases; unmatched junction bases: 9. This CDR3 is built from 15 residues. This CDR3 reads CASSRPEGQDTEAFF. The CDR3 nucleotides read TGTGCCAGCAGTCGCCCCGAAGGACAGGACACTGAAGCTTTCTTT.

As for this clonotype: A much larger clone is a single base away; this may be a read error. The chain combines TRBV28 with TRBJ1-2, with D tentatively TRBD1 (6 bases). CDR1 and CDR2 (germline): MDHEN, SYDVKM. The CDR3 has 14 amino acids. This CDR3 reads CVSRGTGRDYGYTF. As DNA, the CDR3 is TGTGTCAGCAGGGGAACAGGGCGAGACTATGGCTACACCTTC.

As for this clonotype: A much larger clone sits a single nucleotide away, making a read error possible. This chain uses TRBV6-5 with TRBJ2-2; D uncertain. This CDR3 is 14 amino acids long. Germline loops: CDR1 MNHEY, CDR2 SVGAGI. This CDR3 reads CANSYGTVTGELFF. The CDR3 nucleotides read TGTGCCAACAGTTACGGCACGGTCACCGGGGAGCTGTTTTTT.

This clonotype was observed a handful of times. This chain uses TRBV9 with TRBJ2-7; no definite D call. V was trimmed by 4 bases and J by 3 bases, leaving 17 bases between them. Germline V gene sequence: CDR1 SGDLS, CDR2 YYNGEE. This CDR3 has 15 residues. This chain's CDR3 is CASSPPGRLDYEQYF. DNA for the CDR3: TGTGCCAGCAGCCCCCCTGGACGGCTGGACTACGAGCAGTACTTC.

In its sample, this clonotype was seen many times. The V call is TRBV11-1, the J call TRBJ1-2; 7 bases align to TRBD1. The CDR3 totals 13 residues. Unmatched junction bases numbered 8, after V lost 6 bases and J lost 7 bases. Germline CDR1 and CDR2: SGHAT and FQDESV (reference sequence). The CDR3 here is CASRFDRDGGYTF. The CDR3 region has the DNA TGTGCCAGCAGATTTGACAGGGATGGTGGCTACACCTTC.

CDR3 DNA sequence: TGTGCCAGCAGCTTATTACTGGGGGGAACCGGGGAGCTGTTTTTT. Amino acids: CASSLLLGGTGELFF. V usage is TRBV7-2 and J usage is TRBJ2-2; TRBD2 might be the D (6 bases). Between the trimmed V and J ends, which lost 2 bases and 5 bases, there was a span of 12 bases. The CDR3 loop spans 15 amino acids. Germline CDR1 reads SGHTA; CDR2 reads FQGNSA.

The chain has TRBV30 and TRBJ1-2; D is uncertain. The CDR3 sequence is 13 residues long. The germline V gene encodes CDR1 GTSNPN and CDR2 SVGIG (reference sequence). V lost 3 bases and J lost 4, with 12 bases in between. CDR3 loop: CAWRGQPVYGYTF. DNA of the CDR3: TGTGCCTGGAGAGGGCAGCCGGTCTATGGCTACACCTTC.

The sample holds a few counts of this clonotype. The V and J genes are TRBV5-4 and TRBJ1-1, with 10 bases that match TRBD1. With V trimmed by 2 bases and J by 5 bases, 9 bases remained unmatched. Germline assignment: CDR1 SGHNT and CDR2 YYREEE (reference sequence). The CDR3 spans 16 residues. The CDR3, as DNA: TGTGCCAGCAGCTTAGGCGGGACAGGGGTAGGAACTGAAGCTTTCTTT. Its protein is CASSLGGTGVGTEAFF. The variable domain in full, completed from reference TRBV5-4 and TRBJ1-1, reads ETGVTQSPTHLIKTRGQQVTLRCSSQSGHNTVSWYQQALGQGPQFIFQYYREEENGRGNFPPRFSGLQFPNYSSELNVNALELDDSALYLCASSLGGTGVGTEAFFGQGTRLTVV.

Turning to this clonotype: A much larger clone differs from this one at a single base, so this may be a read error. The CDR3 does not close with the conserved phenylalanine or tryptophan, likely indicating a read error. The genes are TRBV27 and TRBJ2-7; the match to TRBD1 covers 7 bases. CDR1 and CDR2 (germline): MNHEY, SMNVEV (reference sequence). CDR3 length: 16 residues. The CDR3 reads CTSSQEKTGLSYEQYL. As DNA, the CDR3 is TGTACCAGCAGCCAGGAAAAGACAGGGTTGAGCTACGAGCAGTACCTC.

This clonotype was seen ten or more times. This sequence joins TRBV6-1 and TRBJ2-2, with D hard to call. The length of the CDR3 is 15 residues. V was clipped by 7 bases and J by 0 bases, with 12 bases between them. CDR1 and CDR2 (germline): MNHNS, SASEGT. This CDR3 is CASTPWLTNTGELFF. CDR3 bases: TGTGCCAGCACCCCGTGGCTAACGAACACCGGGGAGCTGTTTTTT.

This clonotype has just a few counts. The V gene is TRBV4-3, the J gene TRBJ1-6; D is possibly TRBD1 (5 bases). V lost 0 bases, J lost 10 bases, and 13 bases lay in between. From germline, CDR1 is LGHNA and CDR2 YSLEER. CDR3 length: 15 amino acids. The CDR3 DNA reads as TGCGCCAGCAGCCAAGATGTAGGGGAGGGGTCACCCCTCCACTTT. It specifies CASSQDVGEGSPLHF.

There are many counts of this clonotype. The chain has TRBV6-5 and TRBJ2-7; D remains unclear. CDR1 MNHEY and CDR2 SVGAGI come from the germline V gene. This CDR3 has 14 residues. Between the trimmed V and J ends, which lost 0 bases and 3 bases, there was a span of 9 bases. CDR3 sequence reads: CASSYSGNNYEQYF. Here the CDR3 DNA reads TGTGCCAGCAGTTACTCGGGGAACAACTACGAGCAGTACTTC.

This clonotype appeared many times. The rearrangement uses TRBV12-3 or TRBV12-4 and TRBJ1-6, with unresolved D. Between the trimmed V and J ends, which lost 3 bases and 2 bases, there was a span of 11 bases. CDR3 length equals 16 residues. The CDR3 spells CASSFGHGAYNSPLHF. CDR3 in DNA: TGTGCCAGCAGTTTCGGGCACGGGGCCTATAATTCACCCCTCCACTTT.

This clonotype was seen at least ten times. The rearrangement joins TRBV11-1 to TRBJ2-2; D call uncertain. The germline V gene has CDR1 SGHAT and CDR2 FQDESV (reference sequence). V lost 1 base, J lost 0 bases, and 6 bases lay in between. CDR3 length: 15 amino acids. CDR3 protein: CASSLGHTNTGELFF. CDR3 DNA sequence: TGTGCCAGCAGCTTAGGACATACGAACACCGGGGAGCTGTTTTTT.

This chain uses TRBV3-2 with TRBJ1-2; whether TRBD1, the table's D call, matches the DNA was not checked. TRBV3-2 is shown as a pseudogene. This CDR3 is built from 14 residues. The CDR3 protein is CASSPRGGHYGYTF. CDR3 nucleotides: TGTGCCAGCAGCCCCAGGGGGGGCCACTATGGCTACACCTTC.

The chain uses TRBV20-1 and TRBJ2-7; D remains unclear. Trimming took 0 bases from V and 1 from J, leaving 7 bases between them. CDR1 DFQATT and CDR2 SNEGSKA come from the germline V gene (reference sequence). The CDR3 spans 13 residues. The CDR3 DNA sequence: TGCAGTGCTAGAGACCCAGTATCCTACGAGCAGTACTTC. Amino acid sequence: CSARDPVSYEQYF.

V gene TRBV20-1 combines with J gene TRBJ1-5; 9 bases are shared with TRBD1. Trimming took 3 bases from V and 2 from J; bases not matched to a gene: 8. This CDR3 comprises 16 residues. Germline-derived CDR1 and CDR2 are DFQATT and SNEGSKA (reference sequence). The CDR3 sequence is CSARPPGQGGNQPQHF. The DNA of the CDR3 is TGCAGTGCTAGGCCTCCGGGACAGGGAGGCAATCAGCCCCAGCATTTT.

This clonotype was found many times. This sequence joins TRBV27 and TRBJ2-7; D possibly corresponds to TRBD1 (6 bases). V lost 6 bases and J 0 bases, leaving 9 bases between the germline ends. This CDR3 is built from 13 residues. Germline V gives CDR1 MNHEY, CDR2 SMNVEV (reference sequence). CDR3 loop: CASRADSSYEQYF. CDR3 coding DNA: TGTGCCAGCAGGGCGGACAGCTCCTACGAGCAGTACTTC.

This clonotype was observed many times. For the CDR3, the DNA is TGTGCCAGCAGTAGGGGGCCAGGGGGCAACTTAGGTGGCTACACCTTC. As protein: CASSRGPGGNLGGYTF. The J gene is TRBJ1-2, the V gene TRBV27; 8 bases align to TRBD1. Germline lookup yields CDR1 MNHEY and CDR2 SMNVEV (reference sequence). The J segment lost 7 bases and the V segment lost 5 bases, leaving 15 bases of the junction unmatched. The length of the CDR3 is 16 residues.